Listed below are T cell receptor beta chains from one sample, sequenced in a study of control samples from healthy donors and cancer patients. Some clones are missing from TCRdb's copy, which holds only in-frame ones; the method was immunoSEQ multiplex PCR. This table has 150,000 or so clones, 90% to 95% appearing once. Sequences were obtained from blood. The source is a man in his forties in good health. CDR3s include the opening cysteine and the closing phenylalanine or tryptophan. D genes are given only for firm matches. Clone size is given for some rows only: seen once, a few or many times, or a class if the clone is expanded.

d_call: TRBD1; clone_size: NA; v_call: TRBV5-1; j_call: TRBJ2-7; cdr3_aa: CASSLGQGVTLEQYF; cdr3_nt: TGCGCCAGCAGCTTGGGCCAGGGGGTCACTCTCGAGCAGTACTTC
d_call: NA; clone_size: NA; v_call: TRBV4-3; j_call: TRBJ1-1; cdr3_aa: CASSQESAMNTEAFF; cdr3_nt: TGCGCCAGCAGCCAAGAGTCGGCGATGAACACTGAAGCTTTCTTT
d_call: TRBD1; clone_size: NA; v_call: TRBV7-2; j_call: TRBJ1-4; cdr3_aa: CASSFPGQANEKLFF; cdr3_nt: TGTGCCAGCAGCTTCCCGGGACAGGCTAATGAAAAACTGTTTTTT
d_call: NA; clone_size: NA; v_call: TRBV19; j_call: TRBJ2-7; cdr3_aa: CASSMYQGPYEQYF; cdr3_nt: TGTGCCAGTAGTATGTACCAGGGACCCTACGAGCAGTACTTC
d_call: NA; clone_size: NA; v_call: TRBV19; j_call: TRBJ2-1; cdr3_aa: CASSLRADSYNEQFF; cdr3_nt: TGTGCCAGTAGTCTTCGAGCGGACTCCTACAATGAGCAGTTCTTC
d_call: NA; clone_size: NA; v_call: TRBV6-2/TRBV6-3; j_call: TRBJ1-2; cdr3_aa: CASSDRTDYGYTF; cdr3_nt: TGTGCCAGCAGTGACAGGACTGACTATGGCTACACCTTC
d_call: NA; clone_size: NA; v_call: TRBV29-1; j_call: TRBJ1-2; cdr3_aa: CSVELGAGSGYTF; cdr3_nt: TGCAGCGTTGAACTTGGCGCAGGGAGTGGCTACACCTTC
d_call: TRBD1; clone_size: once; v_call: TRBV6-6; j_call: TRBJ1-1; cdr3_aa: CASRLGTEEAFF; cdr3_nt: TGTGCCAGCAGACTCGGGACAGAAGAAGCTTTCTTT
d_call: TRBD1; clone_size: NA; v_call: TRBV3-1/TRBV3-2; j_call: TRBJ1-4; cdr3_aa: CASSQGGQSNEKLFF; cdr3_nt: TGTGCCAGCAGCCAAGGGGGACAGTCTAATGAAAAACTGTTTTTT
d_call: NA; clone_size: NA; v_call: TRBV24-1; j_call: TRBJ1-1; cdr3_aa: CATRQAAGTEAFF; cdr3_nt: TGTGCCACCAGACAGGCGGCGGGCACTGAAGCTTTCTTT
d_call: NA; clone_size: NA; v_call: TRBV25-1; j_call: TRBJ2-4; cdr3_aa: CASSEWNQDQGLAF; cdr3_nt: TGTGCCAGCAGTGAATGGAATCAGGACCAGGGTTTGGCCTTC
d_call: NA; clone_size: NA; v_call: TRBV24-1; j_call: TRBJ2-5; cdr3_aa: CATSDLDPVGTQYF; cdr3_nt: TGTGCCACCAGTGATTTGGACCCGGTGGGGACCCAGTACTTC
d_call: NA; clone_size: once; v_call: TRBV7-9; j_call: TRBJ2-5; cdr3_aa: CASSLAAQKTQYF; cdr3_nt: TGTGCCAGCAGCTTAGCGGCCCAAAAGACCCAGTACTTC
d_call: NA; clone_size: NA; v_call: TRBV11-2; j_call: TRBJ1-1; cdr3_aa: CASSLLNTEAFF; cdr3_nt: TGTGCCAGCAGCTTACTGAACACTGAAGCTTTCTTT
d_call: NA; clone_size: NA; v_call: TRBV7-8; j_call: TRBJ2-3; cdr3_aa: CASSLGRGTDTQYF; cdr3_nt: TGTGCCAGCAGCTTAGGCCGGGGCACAGATACGCAGTATTTT
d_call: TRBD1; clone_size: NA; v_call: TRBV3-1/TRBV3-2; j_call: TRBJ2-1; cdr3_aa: CASSKSGGGEQFF; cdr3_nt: TGTGCCAGCAGCAAGTCAGGGGGCGGTGAGCAGTTCTTC
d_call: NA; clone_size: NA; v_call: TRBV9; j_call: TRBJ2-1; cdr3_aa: CASSVEGDEQFF; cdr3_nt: TGTGCCAGCAGCGTAGAAGGGGATGAGCAGTTCTTC
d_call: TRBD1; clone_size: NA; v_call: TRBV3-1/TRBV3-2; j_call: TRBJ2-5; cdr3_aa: CASSQARDRGGEETQYF; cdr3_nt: TGTGCCAGCAGCCAAGCCCGGGACAGGGGGGGGGAAGAGACCCAGTACTTC
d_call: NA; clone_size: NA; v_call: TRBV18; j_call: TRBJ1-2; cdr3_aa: CASSPTGPGDGYTF; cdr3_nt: TGTGCCAGCTCGCCCACGGGGCCTGGTGATGGCTACACCTTC
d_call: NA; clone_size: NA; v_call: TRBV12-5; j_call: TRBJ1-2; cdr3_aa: CASALTGYGYTF; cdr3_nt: TGTGCTAGTGCCCTGACTGGGTATGGCTACACCTTC
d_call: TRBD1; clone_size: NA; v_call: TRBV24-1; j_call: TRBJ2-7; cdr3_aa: CATSRGRDRDYEQYF; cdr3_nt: TGTGCCACCAGTCGAGGCCGGGACAGGGACTACGAGCAGTACTTC
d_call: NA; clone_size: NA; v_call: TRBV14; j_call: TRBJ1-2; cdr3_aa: CASSTQPGYGYTF; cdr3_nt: TGTGCCAGCAGTACACAGCCCGGCTATGGCTACACCTTC
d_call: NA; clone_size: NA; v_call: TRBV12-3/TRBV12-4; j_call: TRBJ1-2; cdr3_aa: CASTLSYGYTF; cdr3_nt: TGTGCCAGCACCCTATCCTATGGCTACACCTTC
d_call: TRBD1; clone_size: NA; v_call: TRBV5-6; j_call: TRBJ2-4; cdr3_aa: CASSWTGQKNIQYF; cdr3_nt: TGTGCCAGCAGCTGGACGGGACAGAAAAACATTCAGTACTTC
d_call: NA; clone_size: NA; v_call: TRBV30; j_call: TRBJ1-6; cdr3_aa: CAWSVRRGGDSPLHF; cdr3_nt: TGTGCCTGGAGTGTACGTCGGGGGGGGGATTCACCCCTCCACTTT
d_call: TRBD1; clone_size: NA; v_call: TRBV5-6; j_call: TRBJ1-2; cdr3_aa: CASSLWDRVRYTF; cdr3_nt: TGTGCCAGCAGCTTGTGGGACAGGGTACGCTACACCTTC
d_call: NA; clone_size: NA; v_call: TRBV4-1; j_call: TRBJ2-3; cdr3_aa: CASSQVGGASTDTQYF; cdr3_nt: TGCGCCAGCAGCCAAGTTGGGGGAGCCAGCACAGATACGCAGTATTTT
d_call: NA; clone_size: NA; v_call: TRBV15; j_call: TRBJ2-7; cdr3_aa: CATSRIGTPGDEQYF; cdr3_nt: TGTGCCACCAGCCGAATAGGGACACCCGGCGACGAGCAGTACTTC
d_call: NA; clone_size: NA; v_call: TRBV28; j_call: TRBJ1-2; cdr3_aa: CASSLVTEGSNYGYTF; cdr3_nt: TGTGCCAGCAGTTTAGTTACTGAGGGCTCAAATTATGGCTACACCTTC
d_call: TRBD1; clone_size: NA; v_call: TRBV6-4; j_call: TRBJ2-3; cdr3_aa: CASSTGEWRDTQYF; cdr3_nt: TGTGCCAGCAGTACAGGGGAATGGAGAGATACGCAGTATTTT
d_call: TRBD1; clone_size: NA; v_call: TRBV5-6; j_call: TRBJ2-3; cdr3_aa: CASSRGQGWTDTQYF; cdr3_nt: TGTGCCAGCAGCCGAGGACAGGGATGGACAGATACGCAGTATTTT
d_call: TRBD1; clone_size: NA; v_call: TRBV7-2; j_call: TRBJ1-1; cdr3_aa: CASSYGTGEDTEAFF; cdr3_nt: TGTGCCAGCAGCTACGGGACAGGGGAAGATACTGAAGCTTTCTTT
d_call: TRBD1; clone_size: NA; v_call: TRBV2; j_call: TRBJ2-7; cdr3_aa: CASSVDRAYEQYF; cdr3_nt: TGTGCCAGCAGTGTCGACAGGGCCTACGAGCAGTACTTC
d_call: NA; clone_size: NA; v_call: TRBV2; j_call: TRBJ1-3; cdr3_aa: CASSEARSSGNTIYF; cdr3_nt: TGTGCCAGCAGTGAAGCAAGGAGCTCTGGAAACACCATATATTTT
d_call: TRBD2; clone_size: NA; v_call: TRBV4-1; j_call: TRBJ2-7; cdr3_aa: CASSQVFEAGGLYEQYF; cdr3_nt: TGCGCCAGCAGCCAAGTTTTTGAAGCGGGGGGGCTTTACGAGCAGTACTTC
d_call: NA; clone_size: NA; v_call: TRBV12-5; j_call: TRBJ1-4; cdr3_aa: CASRSPASTNEKLFF; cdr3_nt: TGTGCTAGCAGATCTCCCGCTTCAACTAATGAAAAACTGTTTTTT
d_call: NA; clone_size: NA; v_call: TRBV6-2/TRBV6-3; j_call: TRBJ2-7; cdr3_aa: CASSYDRDYEQYF; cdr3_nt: TGTGCCAGCAGTTACGACAGAGACTACGAGCAGTACTTC
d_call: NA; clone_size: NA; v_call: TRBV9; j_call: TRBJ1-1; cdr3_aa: CASSAPPGTEAFF; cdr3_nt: TGTGCCAGCAGCGCACCCCCTGGGACTGAAGCTTTCTTT
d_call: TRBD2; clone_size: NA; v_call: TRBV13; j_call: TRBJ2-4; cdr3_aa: CASRTSGSKNIQYF; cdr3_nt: TGTGCCAGCAGGACTAGCGGATCAAAAAACATTCAGTACTTC
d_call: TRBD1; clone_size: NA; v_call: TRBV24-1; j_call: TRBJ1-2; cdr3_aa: CATSDTTGGNYGYTF; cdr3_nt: TGTGCCACCAGTGATACGACAGGGGGCAACTATGGCTACACCTTC
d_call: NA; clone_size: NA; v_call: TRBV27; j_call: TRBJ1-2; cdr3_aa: CASSFRAGHGYTF; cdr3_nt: TGTGCCAGCAGTTTCAGGGCAGGGCATGGCTACACCTTC
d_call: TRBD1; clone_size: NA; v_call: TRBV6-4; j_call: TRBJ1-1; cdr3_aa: CASSPTPGQGAAFF; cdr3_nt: TGTGCCAGCAGTCCAACGCCGGGACAGGGGGCAGCTTTCTTT
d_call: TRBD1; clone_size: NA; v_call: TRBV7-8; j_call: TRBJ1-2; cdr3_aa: CASSLEILGQNYGYTF; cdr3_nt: TGTGCCAGCAGCTTAGAGATTTTGGGACAGAACTATGGCTACACCTTC
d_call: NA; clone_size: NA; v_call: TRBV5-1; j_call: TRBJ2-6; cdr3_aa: CASSFFSGANVLTF; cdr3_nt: TGCGCCAGCAGTTTCTTCTCTGGGGCCAACGTCCTGACTTTC
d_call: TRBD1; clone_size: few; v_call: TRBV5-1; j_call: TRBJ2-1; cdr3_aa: CASSLVTRQGANEQFF; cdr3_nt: TGCGCCAGCAGCTTGGTAACGAGACAGGGGGCGAATGAGCAGTTCTTC
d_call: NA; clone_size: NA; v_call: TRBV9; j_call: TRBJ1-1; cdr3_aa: CASGDNEGTEAFF; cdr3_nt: TGTGCCTCCGGGGACAATGAGGGCACTGAAGCTTTCTTT
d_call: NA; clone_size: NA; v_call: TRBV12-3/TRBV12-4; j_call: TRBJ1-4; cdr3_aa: CASSRGDSEKLFF; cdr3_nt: TGTGCCAGCAGTCGAGGGGATAGTGAAAAACTGTTTTTT
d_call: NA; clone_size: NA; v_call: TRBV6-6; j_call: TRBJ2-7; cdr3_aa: CASRDRDRPYEQYF; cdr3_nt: TGTGCCAGCAGGGACCGGGACCGGCCCTACGAGCAGTACTTC
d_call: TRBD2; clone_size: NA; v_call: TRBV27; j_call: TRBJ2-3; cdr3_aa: CASRGLADADTQYF; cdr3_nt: TGTGCCAGCAGGGGGCTAGCGGACGCAGATACGCAGTATTTT
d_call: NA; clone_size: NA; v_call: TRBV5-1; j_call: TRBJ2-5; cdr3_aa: CASSSGSQETQYF; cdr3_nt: TGCGCCAGCAGCTCCGGAAGCCAAGAGACCCAGTACTTC
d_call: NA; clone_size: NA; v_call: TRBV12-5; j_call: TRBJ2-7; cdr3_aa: CASARIAGGHEQYF; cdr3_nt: TGTGCTAGTGCCCGTATCGCGGGTGGCCACGAGCAGTACTTC
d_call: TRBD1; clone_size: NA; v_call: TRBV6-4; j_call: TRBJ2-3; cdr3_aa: CASSRQGTTDTQYF; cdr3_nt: TGTGCCAGCAGCCGACAGGGTACGACAGATACGCAGTATTTT
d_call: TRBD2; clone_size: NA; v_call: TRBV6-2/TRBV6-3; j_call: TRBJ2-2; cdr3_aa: CASSYGTTNTGELFF; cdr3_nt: TGTGCCAGCAGTTACGGGACTACGAACACCGGGGAGCTGTTTTTT
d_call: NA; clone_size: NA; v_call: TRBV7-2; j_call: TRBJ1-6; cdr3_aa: CASSRISYNSPLHF; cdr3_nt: TGTGCCAGCAGCCGGATCTCCTATAATTCACCCCTCCACTTT
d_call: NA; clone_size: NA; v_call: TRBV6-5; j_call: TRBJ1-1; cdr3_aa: CAISRNKNTEAFF; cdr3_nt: TGTGCCATCTCCCGCAACAAGAACACTGAAGCTTTCTTT
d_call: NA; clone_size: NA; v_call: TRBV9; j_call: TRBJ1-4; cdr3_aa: CASSVDLGEKLFF; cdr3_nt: TGTGCCAGCAGCGTAGATCTGGGGGAAAAACTGTTTTTT
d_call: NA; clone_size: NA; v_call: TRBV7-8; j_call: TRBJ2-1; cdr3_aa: CASSLPARGSSYNEQFF; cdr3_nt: TGTGCCAGCAGCTTACCCGCTCGAGGGAGCTCCTACAATGAGCAGTTCTTC
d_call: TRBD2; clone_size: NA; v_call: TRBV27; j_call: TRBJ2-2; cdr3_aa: CASSLRARGEGTGELFF; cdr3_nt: TGTGCCAGCAGTTTAAGGGCCCGGGGGGAGGGCACCGGGGAGCTGTTTTTT